The 25 T cell receptor beta chains presented below share a single source sample, sequenced in a study of T cells expressing NK-cell markers. With the 5' RACE reads reprocessed, TCRdb shows one record per CDR3 protein and no DNA. Its table lists some 600,000 distinct CDR3 sequences. Sequences were obtained from blood T cells: a sorted CD56 or NKG2C T cell subset, CD4+ or CD8+ T cells, or bulk PBMC T cells (not recorded which). The receptors come from a man aged 18 to 29 in good health.

The V gene is TRBV5-1, the J gene TRBJ2-3; as DNA is missing, the TRBD1 call by TCRdb cannot be tested. In germline, CDR1 is SGHRS, CDR2 YFSETQ. There are 14 residues in the CDR3. The CDR3 region is CATTTGPSTDTQYF. Together with reference TRBV5-1 and TRBJ2-3, the CDR3 gives the full variable domain: KAGVTQTPRYLIKTRGQQVTLSCSPISGHRSVSWYQQTPGQGLQFLFEYFSETQRNKGNFPGRFSGRQFSNSRSEMNVSTLELGDSALYLCATTTGPSTDTQYFGPGTRLTVL.

V usage is TRBV29-1 and J usage is TRBJ1-1. Germline CDR1 and CDR2: SQVTM and ANQGSEA. The CDR3 length is 14 residues. CDR3 sequence: CSVGGGPWNTEAFF.

The rearrangement links TRBV12-3 or TRBV12-4 to TRBJ2-3; TCRdb indicates TRBD1, and absent DNA this call remains unverified. The CDR3 is 11 amino acids. The CDR3 loop reads CASSFGSRQYF.

V and J are TRBV10-3 and TRBJ2-7; the D gene TCRdb calls, TRBD2, cannot be checked with no DNA. The CDR3 runs to 11 residues. Germline CDR1 is ENHRY and CDR2 is SYGVKD. The CDR3 loop reads CATSGGYEQYF.

The gene calls are TRBV5-6 and TRBJ2-1. Germline V gene data show CDR1 as SGHDT and CDR2 as YYEEEE. The CDR3 sequence is 16 residues long. CDR3: CASSQSWVAAYNEQFF.

The gene calls are TRBV10-3 and TRBJ2-7; the D call from TCRdb, TRBD2, cannot be confirmed without DNA. CDR1 is ENHRY, CDR2 SYGVKD, per germline. This CDR3 comprises 12 residues. This CDR3 is CASRGSQNEQYF.

The V call is TRBV6-4, the J call TRBJ2-2; there is no DNA to check the TCRdb D call of TRBD2. This CDR3 contains 15 residues. The V gene's germline CDR1 is MRHNA and CDR2 SNTAGT. The CDR3: CASSVGTSGTGELFF.

The rearrangement links TRBV30 to TRBJ2-1. Germline loops: CDR1 GTSNPN, CDR2 SVGIG (reference sequence). This CDR3 comprises 13 residues. The CDR3 region is CAWSLGGLNEQFF.

The chain recombines TRBV6-6 with TRBJ2-1; TCRdb's D gene call, TRBD2, goes unchecked for lack of DNA. The length of the CDR3 is 13 residues. Germline CDR1 is MNHNY and CDR2 is SVGAGI (reference sequence). CDR3 residues: CASSKRTSGEQFF.

The rearrangement uses TRBV12-3 or TRBV12-4 and TRBJ2-7; the D call from TCRdb, TRBD1, cannot be confirmed without DNA. The CDR3 extends over 14 amino acids. Here the CDR3 reads CASSGGDSNYEQYF.

The gene calls are TRBV11-3 and TRBJ2-1; the D call from TCRdb, TRBD1, cannot be confirmed without DNA. Germline V gene sequence: CDR1 SGHNT, CDR2 YENEEA. The CDR3 runs to 15 residues. The CDR3 spells CASSLGGGRGSEQFF.

The rearrangement joins TRBV5-1 to TRBJ2-1; TCRdb returns TRBD2, unconfirmable since there is no DNA. CDR3 length: 17 residues. Germline lookup yields CDR1 SGHRS and CDR2 YFSETQ. The CDR3 region is CASSVLPGLAGVDEQFF.

The rearrangement links TRBV7-2 to TRBJ2-7; TCRdb selects TRBD1, and the lack of DNA leaves this call unchecked. This CDR3 has 11 residues. Germline CDR1 SGHTA, CDR2 FQGNSA. CDR3 amino acids: CASSTGAEQYF. The complete variable domain, with remaining parts taken from reference TRBV7-2 and TRBJ2-7, reads GAGVSQSPSNKVTEKGKDVELRCDPISGHTALYWYRQSLGQGLEFLIYFQGNSAPDKSGLPSDRFSAERTGGSVSTLTIQRTQQEDSAVYLCASSTGAEQYFGPGTRLTVT.

The chain employs TRBV2 and TRBJ2-2. In germline, CDR1 is SNHLY, CDR2 FYNNEI. This CDR3 has 12 amino acids. This CDR3 reads CASSGFTGELFF.

The genes are TRBV30 and TRBJ2-7. Germline CDR1 and CDR2: GTSNPN and SVGIG (reference sequence). The CDR3 length is 11 residues. The CDR3 region is CAWKEAYEQYF.

V and J are TRBV12-3 or TRBV12-4 and TRBJ1-1. CDR3 length: 15 residues. CDR3 in amino acids: CASSLGATGNTEAFF.

The chain couples TRBV7-6 to TRBJ2-7. The CDR3 has 16 amino acids. Germline CDR1 SGHVS, CDR2 FNYEAQ. Here the CDR3 reads CASSLEAESSTYEQYF. Supplemented by reference TRBV7-6 and TRBJ2-7, the full variable domain reads GAGVSQSPRYKVTKRGQDVALRCDPISGHVSLYWYRQALGQGPEFLTYFNYEAQQDKSGLPNDRFSAERPEGSISTLTIQRTEQRDSAMYRCASSLEAESSTYEQYFGPGTRLTVT.

The genes are TRBV5-1 and TRBJ2-1; lacking DNA, the TRBD1 call made by TCRdb goes unchecked. The CDR3 contains 15 residues. The germline V gene encodes CDR1 SGHRS and CDR2 YFSETQ. The CDR3 here is CASSSTGTKYNEQFF.

The rearrangement links TRBV7-2 to TRBJ2-7; without DNA, the TCRdb call of TRBD1 cannot be checked. Germline CDR1 reads SGHTA; CDR2 reads FQGNSA. This CDR3 has 16 residues. The CDR3 reads CASSSAVHYPLYEQYF.

The CDR3 loop reads CASSSLGEVPNNSPLHF. The chain employs TRBV6-5 and TRBJ1-6. This CDR3 has 17 amino acids. CDR1 MNHEY and CDR2 SVGAGI come from the germline V gene.

The chain has TRBV20-1 and TRBJ2-3; TCRdb names TRBD2, which stays unverified in the absence of DNA. The V gene's germline CDR1 is DFQATT and CDR2 SNEGSKA (reference sequence). The CDR3 runs to 16 residues. The CDR3 is CSAGPAGVVRTDTQYF.

The chain joins TRBV29-1 to TRBJ1-1. CDR1 SQVTM and CDR2 ANQGSEA come from the germline V gene. The CDR3 totals 12 residues. This CDR3 is CSAVRLETEAFF.

J is TRBJ2-7 and V is TRBV3-1; as DNA is missing, the TRBD2 call by TCRdb cannot be tested. This CDR3 is built from 15 residues. Germline V CDR1 and CDR2: LGHDT, YNNKEL (reference sequence). CDR3 region: CASSHGGSAAYEQYF.

The V gene is TRBV5-1, the J gene TRBJ1-1; TCRdb's D gene call, TRBD1, goes unchecked for lack of DNA. This CDR3 contains 16 residues. Germline loops: CDR1 SGHRS, CDR2 YFSETQ. This CDR3 is CASSFLTGGADTEAFF.

This sequence joins TRBV9 and TRBJ2-3; TCRdb outputs TRBD1, but without DNA this stays unchecked. CDR1 and CDR2 (germline): SGDLS, YYNGEE. This CDR3 comprises 15 residues. CDR3: CASSGTGTGGDTQYF.